This entry lists 16 T cell receptor beta chains sequenced from one sample in a study of blood T cell repertoires in COVID-19. The repertoire was sequenced with immunoSEQ multiplex PCR; TCRdb's copy has only in-frame clones and lacks some. Altogether 68,000 or so clones are present, 70% to 80% being singletons, with the ten largest covering approximately 23%. Sequenced material: peripheral blood. These receptors came from a human donor in a cohort sampled during active COVID-19.

The genes are TRBV5-1 and TRBJ2-7; TRBD1 agrees at 11 bases. The length of the CDR3 is 14 residues. The V gene's germline CDR1 is SGHRS and CDR2 YFSETQ. J gave up 4 bases and V 4 bases, and 4 bases lay outside the gene matches. In DNA form, the CDR3 reads TGCGCCAGCAGCCACGGACAGGGGGCGTACGAGCAGTACTTC. As protein: CASSHGQGAYEQYF.

This rearrangement joins TRBV9 to TRBJ1-6, with TRBD1 identical over 11 bases. Germline CDR1 is SGDLS and CDR2 is YYNGEE. This CDR3 region has 15 residues. V shed 3 bases, J shed 10 bases, and the junction held 6 bases outside the gene matches. CDR3 DNA sequence: TGTGCCAGCAGCGCACGGGACAGGGGGGGGTCACCCCTCCACTTT. It yields the protein CASSARDRGGSPLHF. Full variable domain (missing parts from reference TRBV9 and TRBJ1-6): DSGVTQTPKHLITATGQRVTLRCSPRSGDLSVYWYQQSLDQGLQFLIQYYNGEERAKGNILERFSAQQFPDLHSELNLSSLELGDSALYFCASSARDRGGSPLHFGNGTRLTVT.

The chain recombines TRBV28 with TRBJ1-3; tentative D call: TRBD1 (6 bases). Germline V gene lookup returns CDR1 MDHEN and CDR2 SYDVKM. The length of the CDR3 is 15 residues. Trimming left V 5 bases short and J 0 bases short, with 11 bases between. In nucleotides, the CDR3 is TGTGCCAGCAGTCCGGGACAAGTCTCTGGAAACACCATATATTTT. This gives the protein CASSPGQVSGNTIYF.

This clone came up a few times. The CDR3 region is CASSSQGTDTQYF. CDR3 bases: TGTGCCAGCAGTAGTCAGGGCACAGATACGCAGTATTTT. The chain links TRBV5-4 to TRBJ2-3; no firm D call. The V end was cut by 5 bases, the J end by 1 base, with 8 bases between. The CDR3 is 13 residues long. Germline V CDR1 and CDR2: SGHNT, YYREEE (reference sequence). Full variable domain (outside the CDR3, taken from reference TRBV5-4 and TRBJ2-3): ETGVTQSPTHLIKTRGQQVTLRCSSQSGHNTVSWYQQALGQGPQFIFQYYREEENGRGNFPPRFSGLQFPNYSSELNVNALELDDSALYLCASSSQGTDTQYFGPGTRLTVL.

This clone was counted only a few times. The chain links TRBV7-9 to TRBJ1-2; TRBD1 might be the D (5 bases). V was pared by 0 bases and J by 4 bases, with 12 bases between. The CDR3 runs to 15 residues. Germline-derived CDR1 and CDR2 are SEHNR and FQNEAQ (reference sequence). The CDR3 coding sequence is TGTGCCAGCAGCTTAGCGTCGCGGGGCAGCTATGGCTACACCTTC. Its translation: CASSLASRGSYGYTF. The full variable domain, completed using reference TRBV7-9 and TRBJ1-2, is DTGVSQNPRHKITKRGQNVTFRCDPISEHNRLYWYRQTLGQGPEFLTYFQNEAQLEKSRLLSDRFSAERPKGSFSTLEIQRTEQGDSAMYLCASSLASRGSYGYTFGSGTRLTVV.

The chain employs TRBV5-8 and TRBJ2-3; the match to TRBD1 covers 7 bases. This CDR3 comprises 15 residues. Losses at the gene ends were 1 base for V and 4 bases for J; bases not matched to a gene: 6. CDR1 is SGHTS and CDR2 is YDEGEE in the germline V gene. CDR3: CASSLTGASSDTQYF. The CDR3 DNA reads as TGTGCCAGCAGCTTGACAGGGGCGAGTTCAGATACGCAGTATTTT.

The chain recombines TRBV7-2 with TRBJ2-2; 9 nucleotides line up with TRBD2. Losses at the gene ends were 1 base for V and 7 bases for J; bases not matched to a gene: 10. Germline CDR1 is SGHTA and CDR2 is FQGNSA. This CDR3 comprises 17 residues. CDR3 sequence (DNA): TGTGCCAGCAGCTTAGATCCCCTTAGCGGGAGAAGCGGGGAGCTGTTTTTT. This encodes CASSLDPLSGRSGELFF.

The chain employs TRBV6-2 or TRBV6-3 and TRBJ1-3; perhaps TRBD1 as D (5 bases). V was clipped by 6 bases and J by 0 bases, with 12 bases between them. This CDR3 is built from 15 residues. The V gene's germline CDR1 is MNHEY and CDR2 SVGEGT. The CDR3 DNA follows: TGTGCCAGCAGACCTACAGGACGCTCTGGAAACACCATATATTTT. Protein: CASRPTGRSGNTIYF.

V usage is TRBV4-1 and J usage is TRBJ2-6; D possibly corresponds to TRBD2 (6 bases). V shed 0 bases and J shed 4 bases, with 16 bases lying between them. The V gene's germline CDR1 is MGHRA and CDR2 YSYEKL. This CDR3 spans 18 amino acids. In nucleotides, the CDR3 is TGCGCCAGCAGCCAAGATCAAGAAAGGAGGGGAGGGGCCAACGTCCTGACTTTC. It codes for CASSQDQERRGGANVLTF.

This clone came up a few times. The gene calls are TRBV5-4 and TRBJ1-2; 7 nucleotides agree with TRBD1. The CDR3 has 14 residues. The trim removed 4 bases at V and 2 bases at J, leaving 5 bases unmatched. CDR1 and CDR2 from the germline V gene are SGHNT and YYREEE (reference sequence). CDR3 coding DNA: TGTGCCAGCAGCCAGGGACAGCTAAACTATGGCTACACCTTC. Its protein product is CASSQGQLNYGYTF.

The rearrangement links TRBV15 to TRBJ2-7; D might be TRBD1 (5 bases). Per the germline V gene, CDR1 is LNHNV and CDR2 is YYDKDF (reference sequence). The CDR3 contains 14 residues. The V gene lost 3 bases and the J gene lost 2 bases, with 11 bases spanning the gap. The CDR3 region is CATSSRQSTYEQYF. The DNA for the CDR3 is TGTGCCACCAGCAGTCGACAGAGCACCTACGAGCAGTACTTC.

The chain combines TRBV9 with TRBJ2-1; 10 bases match TRBD2. Germline CDR1 and CDR2: SGDLS and YYNGEE. The CDR3 sequence is 14 residues long. J gave up 4 bases and V 3 bases, and 1 base lay outside the gene matches. CDR3 sequence (DNA): TGTGCCAGCAGCGCGACTAGCGGGTACAATGAGCAGTTCTTC. This encodes CASSATSGYNEQFF.

V and J are TRBV7-2 and TRBJ2-7, with 12 bases identical to TRBD2. Per the germline V gene, CDR1 is SGHTA and CDR2 is FQGNSA. The CDR3 totals 14 residues. The junction had 6 bases not matched to a gene; V was cut back by 6 bases and J by 6 bases. The CDR3 sequence: CASSPQLAGGEQYF. CDR3 DNA sequence: TGTGCCAGCAGTCCCCAACTAGCGGGAGGCGAGCAGTACTTC.

The chain joins TRBV7-2 to TRBJ2-5, with TRBD1 matching 9 bases. The CDR3 loop spans 14 amino acids. Germline-derived CDR1 and CDR2 are SGHTA and FQGNSA. The V gene end was trimmed by 7 bases and the J gene end by 3 bases; junction bases not matched to a gene: 6. CDR3 nucleotide sequence: TGTGCCAGCAACCGGGACAGGGCAAAAGAGACCCAGTACTTC. Translation gives CASNRDRAKETQYF.

The CDR3: CASMGAGNTIYF. The CDR3 bases are TGTGCCAGCATGGGGGCCGGAAACACCATATATTTT. The chain combines TRBV28 with TRBJ1-3; the D gene is possibly TRBD1 (6 bases). The CDR3 spans 12 residues. Trimming stripped 7 bases from V and 4 bases from J, with 8 bases between. The germline V gene encodes CDR1 MDHEN and CDR2 SYDVKM.

This rearrangement joins TRBV5-4 to TRBJ2-2; weak D call: TRBD2 (5 bases). This CDR3 is 14 amino acids long. Germline CDR1 SGHNT, CDR2 YYREEE (reference sequence). The V end was cut by 3 bases, the J end by 8 bases, with 14 bases between. In DNA, the CDR3 is TGTGCCAGCAGCTCTGAGGGCGAGGCTGGGGAGCTGTTTTTT. Translation: CASSSEGEAGELFF.